The text below deals with one TCR beta chain. The sample belongs to a study of control samples from healthy donors and cancer patients. Trimming cost V 8 bases and J 3 bases, with 6 bases left between them. The CDR3 contains 11 residues. The germline CDR1 and CDR2 sequences are SGHDT and YYEEEE. Generated by immunoSEQ multiplex PCR, the TCRdb table keeps only in-frame clones and is missing some. The data show 130,000 or so clones, about 92% seen once. The V gene is TRBV5-6, the J gene TRBJ1-3; D is unresolved. Sequenced input: blood. This receptor was taken from a woman aged 50 to 60 in good health. CDR3 loop: CASSFGNTIYF. CDR3 sequence (DNA): TGTGCCAGTTCCTTTGGAAACACCATATATTTT.